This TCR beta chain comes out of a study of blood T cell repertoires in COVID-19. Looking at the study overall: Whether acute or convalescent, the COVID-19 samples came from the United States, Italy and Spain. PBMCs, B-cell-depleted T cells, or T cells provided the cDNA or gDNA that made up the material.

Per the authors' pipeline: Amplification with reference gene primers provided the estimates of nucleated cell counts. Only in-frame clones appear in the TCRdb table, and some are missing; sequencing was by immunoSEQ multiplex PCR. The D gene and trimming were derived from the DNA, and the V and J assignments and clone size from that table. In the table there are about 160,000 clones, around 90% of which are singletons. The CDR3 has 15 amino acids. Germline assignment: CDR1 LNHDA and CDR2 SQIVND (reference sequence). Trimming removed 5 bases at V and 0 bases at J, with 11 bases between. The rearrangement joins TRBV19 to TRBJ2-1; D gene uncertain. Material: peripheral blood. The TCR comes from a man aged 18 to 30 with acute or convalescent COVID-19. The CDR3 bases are TGTGCCAGTAGTTTAGCCATGAGCTCCTACAATGAGCAGTTCTTC. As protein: CASSLAMSSYNEQFF.